Listed here is a single T cell receptor (beta chain). Trimming at V came to 5 bases and at J to 3 bases, leaving 6 bases not matched to a gene. Per the germline V gene, CDR1 is MNHEY and CDR2 is SVGEGT. CDR3 length equals 15 residues. MiXCR, applied by TCRdb to the 5' RACE reads, yields one record per CDR3 protein. This table holds tens of thousands of distinct CDR3 sequences, around 15% found once. The sample belongs to a study of T cells of healthy individuals. The chain is built from TRBV6-2 or TRBV6-3 and TRBJ2-7; 11 bases line up with TRBD2. This receptor was taken from a human donor in good health. The CDR3 bases are TGTGCCAGCAGTCCCGGACTAGCGGGTGTCTACGAGCAGTACTTC. It codes for CASSPGLAGVYEQYF.